This T cell receptor (beta chain) was captured by sequencing in a study of T-cell memory formation after mild COVID-19. About the research overall: Each donor largely had its own TCR clusters.

On this clonotype: The antigen is undetermined.

Each CDR3 protein is one row after TCRdb ran MiXCR on the 5' RACE reads. The table shows about 270,000 distinct CDR3 sequences, with about a sixth occurring only once. The CDR3 totals 15 residues. The ends were cut back, 2 bases at V and 3 bases at J, with 11 bases in the middle. Per the germline V gene, CDR1 is MNHEY and CDR2 is SMNVEV (reference sequence). Findings of the study overall: There was a balanced CD4/CD8 profile in clones contracting day 15 to 85, and later expanders leaned CD4+. Proof of SARS-CoV-2 specificity was absent for the second-wave clones that crested on day 37. Among contracting clones, CD4+ were mainly CM/EM and CD8+ enriched in EMRA.

This chain links TRBV27 with TRBJ2-1; weak D call: TRBD2 (6 bases). Input material: PBMCs or a T cell subset sorted from them (not recorded which). This TCR was sampled from a man aged 18-30 years who had mild COVID-19 (a few samples of this study predate the infection). Cell type and time point are not known. The DNA for the CDR3 is TGTGCCAGCAGTTTAGGGTCCGGGGGCTACAATGAGCAGTTCTTC. Translated: CASSLGSGGYNEQFF.